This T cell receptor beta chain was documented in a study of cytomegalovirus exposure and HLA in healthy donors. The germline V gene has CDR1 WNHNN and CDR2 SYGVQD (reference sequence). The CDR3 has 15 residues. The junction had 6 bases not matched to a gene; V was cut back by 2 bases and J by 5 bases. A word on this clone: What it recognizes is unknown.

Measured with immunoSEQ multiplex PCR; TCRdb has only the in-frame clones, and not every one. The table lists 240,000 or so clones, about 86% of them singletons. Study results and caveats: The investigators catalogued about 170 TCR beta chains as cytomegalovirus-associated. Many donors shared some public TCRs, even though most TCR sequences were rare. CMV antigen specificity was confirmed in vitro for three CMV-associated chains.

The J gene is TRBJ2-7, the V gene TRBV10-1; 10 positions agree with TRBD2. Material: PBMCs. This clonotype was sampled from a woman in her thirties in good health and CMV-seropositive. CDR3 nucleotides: TGCGCCAGCAGTGAGACACGGACTAGCGGACACGAGCAGTACTTC. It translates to CASSETRTSGHEQYF.